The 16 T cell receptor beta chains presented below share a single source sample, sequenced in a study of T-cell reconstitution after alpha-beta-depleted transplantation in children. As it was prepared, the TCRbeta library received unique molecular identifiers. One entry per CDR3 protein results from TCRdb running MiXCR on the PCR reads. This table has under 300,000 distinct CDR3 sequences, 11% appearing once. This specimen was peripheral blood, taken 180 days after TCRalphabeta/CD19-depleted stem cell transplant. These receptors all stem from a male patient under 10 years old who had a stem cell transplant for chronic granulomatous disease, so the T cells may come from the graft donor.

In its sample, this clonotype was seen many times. The CDR3 coding sequence is TGTGCCAGCAGCGTAGCCGGGGGCAGTAGGAATGAGCAGTTCTTC. Its protein is CASSVAGGSRNEQFF. This chain uses TRBV9 with TRBJ2-1; D is perhaps TRBD1 or TRBD2 (6 bases each). The CDR3 has 15 residues. V dropped 0 bases and J dropped 7 bases, with 14 bases sitting between them. The germline V gene has CDR1 SGDLS and CDR2 YYNGEE. The entire variable domain, with the rest obtained from reference TRBV9 and TRBJ2-1, is as follows: DSGVTQTPKHLITATGQRVTLRCSPRSGDLSVYWYQQSLDQGLQFLIQYYNGEERAKGNILERFSAQQFPDLHSELNLSSLELGDSALYFCASSVAGGSRNEQFFGPGTRLTVL.

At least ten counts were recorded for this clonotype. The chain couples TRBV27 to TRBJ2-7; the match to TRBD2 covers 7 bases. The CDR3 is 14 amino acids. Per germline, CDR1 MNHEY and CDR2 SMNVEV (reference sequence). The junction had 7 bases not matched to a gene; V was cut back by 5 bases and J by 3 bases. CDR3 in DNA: TGTGCCAGCAGTAACCGACTAGCCCTCTACGAGCAGTACTTC. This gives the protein CASSNRLALYEQYF.

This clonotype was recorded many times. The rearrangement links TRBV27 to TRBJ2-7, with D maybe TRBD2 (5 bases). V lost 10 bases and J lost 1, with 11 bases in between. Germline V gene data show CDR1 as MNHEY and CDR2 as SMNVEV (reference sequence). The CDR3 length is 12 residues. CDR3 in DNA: TGTGCCACCGGGCGCGGGTCCTACGAGCAGTACTTC. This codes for CATGRGSYEQYF.

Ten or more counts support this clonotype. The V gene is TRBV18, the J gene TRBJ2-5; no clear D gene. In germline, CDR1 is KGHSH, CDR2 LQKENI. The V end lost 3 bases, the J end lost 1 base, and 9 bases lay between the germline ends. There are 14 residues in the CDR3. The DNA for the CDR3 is TGTGCCAGCTCACCGTCTGGTAGCCAAGAGACCCAGTACTTC. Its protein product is CASSPSGSQETQYF.

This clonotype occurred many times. CDR3 loop: CASSADRTQFF. In DNA, the CDR3 is TGTGCCAGCAGCGCGGACAGAACGCAGTTCTTC. The chain couples TRBV7-6 to TRBJ2-1; possible D gene TRBD1, 6 bases. Germline V gene sequence: CDR1 SGHVS, CDR2 FNYEAQ. CDR3 length equals 11 residues. V lost 5 bases, J lost 12 bases, and 11 bases lay in between.

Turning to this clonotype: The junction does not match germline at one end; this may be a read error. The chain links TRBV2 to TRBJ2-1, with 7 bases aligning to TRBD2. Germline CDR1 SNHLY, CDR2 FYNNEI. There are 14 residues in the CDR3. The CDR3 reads CASRRGNSYNKQFF. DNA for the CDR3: TGTGCCAGCAGGCGGGGGAACTCCTACAATAAGCAGTTCTTC.

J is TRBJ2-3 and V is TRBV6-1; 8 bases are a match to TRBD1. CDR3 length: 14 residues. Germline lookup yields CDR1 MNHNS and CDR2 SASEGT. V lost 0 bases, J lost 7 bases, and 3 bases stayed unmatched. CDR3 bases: TGTGCCAGCAGTGAAGCAGACAGGGGACATACGCAGTATTTT. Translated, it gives CASSEADRGHTQYF.

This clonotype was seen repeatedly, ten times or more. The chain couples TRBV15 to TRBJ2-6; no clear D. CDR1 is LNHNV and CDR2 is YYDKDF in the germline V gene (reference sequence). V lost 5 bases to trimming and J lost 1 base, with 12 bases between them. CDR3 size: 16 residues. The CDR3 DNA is TGTGCCACCAGCGTTTTGGGAACGTCTGGGGCCAACGTCCTGACTTTC. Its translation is CATSVLGTSGANVLTF.

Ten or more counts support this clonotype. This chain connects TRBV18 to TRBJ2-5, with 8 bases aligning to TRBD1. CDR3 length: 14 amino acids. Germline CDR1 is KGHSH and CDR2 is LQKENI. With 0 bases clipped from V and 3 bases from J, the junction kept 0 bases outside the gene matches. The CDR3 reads CASSPPTGEETQYF. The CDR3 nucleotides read TGTGCCAGCTCACCACCGACAGGGGAAGAGACCCAGTACTTC.

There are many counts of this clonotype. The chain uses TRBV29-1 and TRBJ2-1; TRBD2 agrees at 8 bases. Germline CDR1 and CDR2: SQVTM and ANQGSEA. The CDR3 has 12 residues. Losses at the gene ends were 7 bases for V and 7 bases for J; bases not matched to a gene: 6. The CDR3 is CSAGGLGNEQFF. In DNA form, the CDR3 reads TGCAGCGCGGGGGGGCTAGGGAATGAGCAGTTCTTC.

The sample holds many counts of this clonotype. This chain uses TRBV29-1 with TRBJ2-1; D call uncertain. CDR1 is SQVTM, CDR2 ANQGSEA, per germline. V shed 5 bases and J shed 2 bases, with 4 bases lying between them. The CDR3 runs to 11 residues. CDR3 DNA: TGCAGCGTTCTGGCCTACAATGAGCAGTTCTTC. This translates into CSVLAYNEQFF.

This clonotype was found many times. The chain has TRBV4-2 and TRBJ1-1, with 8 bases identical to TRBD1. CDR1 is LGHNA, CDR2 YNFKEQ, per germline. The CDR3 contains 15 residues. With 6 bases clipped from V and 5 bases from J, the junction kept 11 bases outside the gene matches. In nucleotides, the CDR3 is TGTGCCAGCAGACAGGGGGAAATGGGGGATACTGAAGCTTTCTTT. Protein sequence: CASRQGEMGDTEAFF.

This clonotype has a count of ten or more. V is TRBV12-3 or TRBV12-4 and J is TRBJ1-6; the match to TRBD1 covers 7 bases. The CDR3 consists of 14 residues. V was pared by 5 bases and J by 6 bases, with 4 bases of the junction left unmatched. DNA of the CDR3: TGTGCCAGCAGTCCCTACAGGGGTAATTCACCCCTCCACTTT. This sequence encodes CASSPYRGNSPLHF.

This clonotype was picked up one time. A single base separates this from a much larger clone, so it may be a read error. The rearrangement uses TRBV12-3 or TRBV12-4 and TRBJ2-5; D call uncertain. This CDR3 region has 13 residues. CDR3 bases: TGTGCCAGCAGTTTGAACCACCAAGAGACCCAGCACTTC. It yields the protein CASSLNHQETQHF.

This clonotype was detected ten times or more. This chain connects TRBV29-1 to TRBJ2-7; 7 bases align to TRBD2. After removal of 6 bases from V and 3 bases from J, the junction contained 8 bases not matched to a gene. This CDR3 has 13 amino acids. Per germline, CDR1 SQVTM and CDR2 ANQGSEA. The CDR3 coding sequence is TGCAGCGTCAGAGGGAGGGCATACTACGAGCAGTACTTC. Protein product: CSVRGRAYYEQYF.

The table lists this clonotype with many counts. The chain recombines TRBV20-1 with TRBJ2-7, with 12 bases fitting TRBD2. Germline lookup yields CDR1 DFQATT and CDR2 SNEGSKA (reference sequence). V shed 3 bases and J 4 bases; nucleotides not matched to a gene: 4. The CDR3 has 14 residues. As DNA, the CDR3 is TGCAGTGCTAGCAGGACTAGCGGGATGTACGAGCAGTACTTC. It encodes CSASRTSGMYEQYF.